A single sample is the source of the 10 T cell receptor beta chains below, sequenced in a study of CD8 T cells in cerebrospinal fluid in Alzheimer's disease. TCRdb reworked the 10x single-cell sequencing reads into one entry per CDR3 protein, no DNA. The data include 1,500 to 2,000 distinct CDR3 sequences; the top ten clones carry about 6.1%. The sequenced sample consisted of cerebrospinal fluid. These receptors all stem from a human donor in good health.

Considering frequency, this clonotype is medium-sized (0.01 to 0.1%). The gene calls are TRBV28 and TRBJ2-2; TCRdb gives TRBD1 as the D gene, but with no DNA this cannot be confirmed. The CDR3 totals 16 residues. The germline gives CDR1 MDHEN, CDR2 SYDVKM. CDR3 residues: CASSLFLGAPAGELFF.

This clonotype is large by frequency. J is TRBJ1-6 and V is TRBV20-1. Germline CDR1 is DFQATT and CDR2 is SNEGSKA (reference sequence). CDR3 length: 17 residues. The CDR3 sequence: CSAKKLDRSSYNSPLHF.

This clonotype is identified as medium-sized from frequency. The V and J genes are TRBV18 and TRBJ2-1; no DNA is available, so the TRBD2 call from TCRdb remains unchecked. The germline CDR1 and CDR2 sequences are KGHSH and LQKENI. The CDR3 is made up of 12 amino acids. The CDR3: CASSQTSPEQFF. Together with reference TRBV18 and TRBJ2-1, the CDR3 gives the full variable domain: NAGVMQNPRHLVRRRGQEARLRCSPMKGHSHVYWYRQLPEEGLKFMVYLQKENIIDESGMPKERFSAEFPKEGPSILRIQQVVRGDSAAYFCASSQTSPEQFFGPGTRLTVL.

Considering frequency, this clonotype is medium-sized. The chain combines TRBV7-2 with TRBJ2-1; TCRdb calls TRBD2, which cannot be checked without DNA. Looked up from germline, CDR1 is SGHTA and CDR2 is FQGNSA. The CDR3 extends over 16 amino acids. The CDR3 sequence: CASSLVSGGAYNEQFF.

Judged by frequency, this clonotype is medium-sized (0.01 to 0.1%). The chain couples TRBV27 to TRBJ2-3. The CDR3 consists of 14 residues. Germline CDR1 MNHEY, CDR2 SMNVEV (reference sequence). The CDR3 loop reads CASSLDSFTDTQYF.

This clonotype is identified as medium-sized from frequency. This chain links TRBV27 with TRBJ2-7; TCRdb selects TRBD1, and the lack of DNA leaves this call unchecked. CDR1 MNHEY and CDR2 SMNVEV come from the germline V gene (reference sequence). The CDR3 length is 14 residues. The CDR3 here is CASSWGTGTYEQYF.

This clonotype is labeled medium-sized based on frequency. V is TRBV6-6 and J is TRBJ1-2; TCRdb reports TRBD1, a call that lacks DNA to check it against. Germline V gene data show CDR1 as MNHNY and CDR2 as SVGAGI (reference sequence). The length of the CDR3 is 14 residues. This CDR3 reads CASSYPTGNYGYTF.

This clonotype is deemed medium-sized (0.01 to 0.1%) by its frequency. The chain combines TRBV9 with TRBJ2-7; lacking DNA, the TRBD1 call made by TCRdb goes unchecked. Germline assignment: CDR1 SGDLS and CDR2 YYNGEE. The CDR3 loop spans 15 amino acids. The CDR3 here is CASSVASLSTGEQYF.

By frequency, this clonotype registers medium-sized (0.01 to 0.1%). The rearrangement joins TRBV5-1 to TRBJ2-5. The CDR3 is 13 residues long. Germline-derived CDR1 and CDR2 are SGHRS and YFSETQ. The CDR3 is CASSLAPPETQYF.

Considering frequency, this clonotype is medium-sized. The CDR3 loop is CASSAGVSSYEQYF. The V and J genes are TRBV9 and TRBJ2-7; no DNA is available, so the TRBD1 call from TCRdb remains unchecked. There are 14 residues in the CDR3. The germline CDR1 and CDR2 sequences are SGDLS and YYNGEE.